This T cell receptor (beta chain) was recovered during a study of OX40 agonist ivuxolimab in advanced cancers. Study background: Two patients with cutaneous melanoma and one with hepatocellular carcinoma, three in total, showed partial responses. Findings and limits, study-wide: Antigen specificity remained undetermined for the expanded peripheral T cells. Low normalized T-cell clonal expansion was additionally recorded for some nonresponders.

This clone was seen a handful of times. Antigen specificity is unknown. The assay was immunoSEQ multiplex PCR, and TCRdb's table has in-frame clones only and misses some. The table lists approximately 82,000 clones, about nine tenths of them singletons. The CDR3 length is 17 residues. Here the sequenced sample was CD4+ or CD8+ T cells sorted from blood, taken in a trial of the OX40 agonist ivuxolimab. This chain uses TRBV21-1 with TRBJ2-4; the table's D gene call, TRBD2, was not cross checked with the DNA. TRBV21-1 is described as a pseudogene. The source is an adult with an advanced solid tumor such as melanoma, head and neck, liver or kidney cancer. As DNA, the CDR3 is TGTGCCAGCATCAAGGCGGGACTAGCGGGAGGGGGCCCTTGGGCGTACTTC. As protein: CASIKAGLAGGGPWAYF.